These 10 T cell receptor beta chains came from one sample sequenced in a study of cytotoxic CD8 clonotypes in ibrutinib-treated CLL. Clones were sequenced by immunoSEQ multiplex PCR, and TCRdb holds only the in-frame ones, with some missing. The sample contains 65,000 to 95,000 clones, about 86% of which appear only once. The starting material was PBMCs, obtained before ibrutinib treatment. Receptors originate from a human donor with chronic lymphocytic leukemia.

The chain combines TRBV6-1 with TRBJ2-5, with no clear D. The CDR3 runs to 15 residues. Looked up from germline, CDR1 is MNHNS and CDR2 is SASEGT. Trimming stripped 1 base from V and 0 bases from J, with 9 bases between. CDR3 residues: CASSEVYRYQETQYF. Here the CDR3 DNA reads TGTGCCAGCAGTGAAGTGTACAGATACCAAGAGACCCAGTACTTC.

The CDR3 here is CASSLRLAGGPNEQFF. Written as DNA, the CDR3 is TGTGCCAGCAGTCTCAGACTAGCGGGAGGGCCTAATGAGCAGTTCTTC. The gene calls are TRBV28 and TRBJ2-1; 14 nucleotides agree with TRBD2. From germline, CDR1 is MDHEN and CDR2 SYDVKM. Trimming at V came to 5 bases and at J to 7 bases, leaving 7 bases not matched to a gene. The CDR3 contains 16 residues.

This clone was seen a single time. The chain has TRBV29-1 and TRBJ1-2; D is uncertain. Germline CDR1 is SQVTM and CDR2 is ANQGSEA. V shed 2 bases and J shed 4 bases, with 11 bases lying between them. The CDR3 sequence is 13 residues long. CDR3 sequence reads: CSVEPTGVYGYTF. The CDR3 nucleotides are TGCAGCGTTGAACCGACGGGAGTCTATGGCTACACCTTC.

This chain connects TRBV18 to TRBJ2-5, with a weak D call TRBD2 (7 bases). The CDR3 loop spans 15 amino acids. Germline assignment: CDR1 KGHSH and CDR2 LQKENI. Trimming pared 3 bases from V and 4 bases from J, leaving 15 bases between. The CDR3: CASSPLGGLRETQYF. Here the CDR3 DNA reads TGTGCCAGCTCACCCCTCGGGGGGCTTCGAGAGACCCAGTACTTC.

V and J are TRBV7-3 and TRBJ2-3, with a tentative D call TRBD2 (6 bases). Germline V gene lookup returns CDR1 SGHTA and CDR2 FQGTGA. V lost 4 bases, J lost 2 bases, and 13 bases lay in between. The CDR3 totals 15 residues. The CDR3 nucleotides are TGTGCCAGCAGCTACGGGACTCCTAACACAGATACGCAGTATTTT. This translates into CASSYGTPNTDTQYF.

The chain couples TRBV6-5 to TRBJ2-3, with 13 bases matching TRBD2. Trimming at V came to 4 bases and at J to 7 bases, leaving 2 bases not matched to a gene. From germline, CDR1 is MNHEY and CDR2 SVGAGI. CDR3 size: 14 residues. The chain's CDR3 is CASSWTSGSYTQYF. The DNA for the CDR3 is TGTGCCAGCAGTTGGACTAGCGGGAGCTATACGCAGTATTTT.

This chain connects TRBV11-2 to TRBJ2-5; D may be TRBD1 (6 bases). V was trimmed by 4 bases and J by 2 bases, leaving 14 bases between them. This CDR3 spans 15 amino acids. Germline V CDR1 and CDR2: SGHAT, FQNNGV. For the CDR3, the DNA is TGTGCCAGCAGCTGGCGGACAGATATACAAGAGACCCAGTACTTC. Its protein product is CASSWRTDIQETQYF.

The V call is TRBV15, the J call TRBJ2-2; no clear D gene. Germline lookup yields CDR1 LNHNV and CDR2 YYDKDF (reference sequence). The CDR3 is made up of 17 amino acids. Trimming removed 0 bases at V and 4 bases at J, with 15 bases between. Written as DNA, the CDR3 is TGTGCCACCAGCAGAGAGATTGGTCGACAACTCACCGGGGAGCTGTTTTTT. It yields the protein CATSREIGRQLTGELFF.

In its sample, this clone was seen once. The J gene is TRBJ2-7, the V gene TRBV9; 9 nucleotides agree with TRBD2. This CDR3 has 15 amino acids. V lost 0 bases, J lost 4 bases, and 5 bases stayed unmatched. Germline V gene sequence: CDR1 SGDLS, CDR2 YYNGEE. This CDR3 is CASSVAPLAGYEQYF. CDR3 DNA: TGTGCCAGCAGCGTAGCCCCACTAGCGGGTTACGAGCAGTACTTC.

V usage is TRBV6-6 and J usage is TRBJ1-2; TRBD1 is a possible D gene (5 bases). Germline CDR1 is MNHNY and CDR2 is SVGAGI (reference sequence). V was clipped by 6 bases and J by 4 bases, with 18 bases between them. There are 15 residues in the CDR3. CDR3 in DNA: TGTGCCAGCAGGCCAACCCTCAGGGACGTCTATGGCTACACCTTC. This codes for CASRPTLRDVYGYTF.